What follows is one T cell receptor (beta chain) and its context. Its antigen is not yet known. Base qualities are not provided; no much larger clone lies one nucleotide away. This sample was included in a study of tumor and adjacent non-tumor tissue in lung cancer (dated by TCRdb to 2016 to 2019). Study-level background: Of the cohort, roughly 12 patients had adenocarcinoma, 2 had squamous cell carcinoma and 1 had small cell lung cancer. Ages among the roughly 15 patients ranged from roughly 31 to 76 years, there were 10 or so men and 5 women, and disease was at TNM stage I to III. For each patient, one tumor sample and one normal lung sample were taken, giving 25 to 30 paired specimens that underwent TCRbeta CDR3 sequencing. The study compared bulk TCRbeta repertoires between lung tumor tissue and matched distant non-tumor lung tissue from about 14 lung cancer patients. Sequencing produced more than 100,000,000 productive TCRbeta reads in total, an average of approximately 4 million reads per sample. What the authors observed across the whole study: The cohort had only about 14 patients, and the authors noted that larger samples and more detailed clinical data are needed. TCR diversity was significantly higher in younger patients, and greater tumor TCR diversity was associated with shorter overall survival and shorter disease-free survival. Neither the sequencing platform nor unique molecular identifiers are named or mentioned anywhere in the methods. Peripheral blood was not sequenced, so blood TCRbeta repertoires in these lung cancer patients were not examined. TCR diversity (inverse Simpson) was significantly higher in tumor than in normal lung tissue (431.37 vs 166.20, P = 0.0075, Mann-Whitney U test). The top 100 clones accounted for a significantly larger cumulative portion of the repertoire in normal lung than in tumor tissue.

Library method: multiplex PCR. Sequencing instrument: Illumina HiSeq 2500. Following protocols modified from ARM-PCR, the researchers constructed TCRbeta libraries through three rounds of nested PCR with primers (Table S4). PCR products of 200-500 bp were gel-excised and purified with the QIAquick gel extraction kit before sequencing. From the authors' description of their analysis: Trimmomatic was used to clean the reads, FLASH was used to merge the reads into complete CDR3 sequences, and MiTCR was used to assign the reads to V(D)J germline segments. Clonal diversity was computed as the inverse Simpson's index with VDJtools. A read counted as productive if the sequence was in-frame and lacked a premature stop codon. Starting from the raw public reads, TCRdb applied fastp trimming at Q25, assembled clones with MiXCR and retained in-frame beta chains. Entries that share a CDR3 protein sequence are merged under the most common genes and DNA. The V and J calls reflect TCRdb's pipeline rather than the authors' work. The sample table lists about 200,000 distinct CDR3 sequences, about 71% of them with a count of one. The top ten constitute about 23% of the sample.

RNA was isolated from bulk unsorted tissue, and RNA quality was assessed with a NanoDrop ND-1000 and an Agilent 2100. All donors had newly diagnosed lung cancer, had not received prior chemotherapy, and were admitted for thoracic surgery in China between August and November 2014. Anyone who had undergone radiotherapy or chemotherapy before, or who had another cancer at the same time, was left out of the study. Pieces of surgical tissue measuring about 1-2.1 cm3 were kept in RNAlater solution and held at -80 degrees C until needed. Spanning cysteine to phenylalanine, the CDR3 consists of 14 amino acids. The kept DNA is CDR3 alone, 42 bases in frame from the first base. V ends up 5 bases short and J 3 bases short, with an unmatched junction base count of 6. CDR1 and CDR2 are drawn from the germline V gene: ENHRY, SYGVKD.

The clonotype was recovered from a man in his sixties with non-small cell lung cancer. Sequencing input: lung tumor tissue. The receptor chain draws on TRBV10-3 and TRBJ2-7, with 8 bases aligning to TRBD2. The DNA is TGTGCCATCAGTCCTTCGGGAGGGGACTACGAGCAGTACTTC. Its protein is CAISPSGGDYEQYF.